The 29 T cell receptor beta chains reported below all come from one sample, sequenced in a study of beta chain features in type 1 diabetes. Expressed TCRB transcripts were sequenced because the isolated RNA had all been reverse transcribed beforehand. TCRdb's copy holds only in-frame clones and misses some; the assay was immunoSEQ multiplex PCR. The repertoire holds 400,000 to 550,000 clones, with about an eighth as singletons. The sample taken for sequencing was naive CD4+ T cells from blood. The receptor set was obtained from a woman aged 18-29 years in good health.

This clone was observed a handful of times. In nucleotides, the CDR3 is TGTGCCAGCAGTTATTCACAAGATACGCAGTATTTT. Its protein product is CASSYSQDTQYF. V and J are TRBV6-5 and TRBJ2-3; D remains ambiguous. V was cut by 3 bases and J by 5 bases, with 6 bases left in between. Germline V lookup: CDR1 MNHEY, CDR2 SVGAGI. The CDR3 sequence is 12 residues long.

This sequence joins TRBV30 and TRBJ1-5, with a tentative D call TRBD1 (6 bases). V lost 0 bases and J lost 5, with 11 bases in between. CDR3 length: 14 residues. The germline V gene encodes CDR1 GTSNPN and CDR2 SVGIG (reference sequence). The CDR3 coding sequence is TGTGCCTGGAGTGTAGGGGGGCAAGATCAGCCCCAGCATTTT. Protein sequence: CAWSVGGQDQPQHF.

This clone came up a few times. V usage is TRBV7-9 and J usage is TRBJ2-1; 7 bases agree with TRBD2. CDR3 length: 15 residues. V was clipped by 2 bases and J by 6 bases; unmatched bases: 7. The germline V gene encodes CDR1 SEHNR and CDR2 FQNEAQ (reference sequence). The CDR3 DNA is TGTGCCAGCAGCTTACTGAGGGAGGGCCTCAATGAGCAGTTCTTC. Protein: CASSLLREGLNEQFF.

This rearrangement joins TRBV2 to TRBJ2-7, with 9 bases that match TRBD2. The CDR3 spans 13 residues. Germline V gene sequence: CDR1 SNHLY, CDR2 FYNNEI. The V segment lost 6 bases and the J segment 7 bases; nucleotides outside the gene matches: 7. The CDR3, as DNA: TGTGCCAGCAGAGCGTTAGCGGGAGAAGAGCAGTACTTC. Translation: CASRALAGEEQYF.

There are a few counts of this clone. The chain joins TRBV5-1 to TRBJ2-7; 15 bases match TRBD2. The CDR3 spans 17 residues. Per the germline V gene, CDR1 is SGHRS and CDR2 is YFSETQ. Trimming at V came to 4 bases and at J to 5 bases, leaving 10 bases not matched to a gene. This CDR3 reads CASSKGLAGGPIDEQYF. The CDR3, as DNA: TGCGCCAGCAGCAAAGGACTAGCGGGAGGGCCAATTGACGAGCAGTACTTC. Full variable domain (remainder filled in from reference TRBV5-1 and TRBJ2-7): KAGVTQTPRYLIKTRGQQVTLSCSPISGHRSVSWYQQTPGQGLQFLFEYFSETQRNKGNFPGRFSGRQFSNSRSEMNVSTLELGDSALYLCASSKGLAGGPIDEQYFGPGTRLTVT.

The chain couples TRBV7-9 to TRBJ1-2; no clear D. V was trimmed by 5 bases and J by 3 bases, leaving 16 bases between them. The length of the CDR3 is 15 residues. Germline V gene data show CDR1 as SEHNR and CDR2 as FQNEAQ (reference sequence). The CDR3 DNA sequence: TGTGCCAGCAGCCCCCGACCCGAGCCTCACTATGGCTACACCTTC. Its translation: CASSPRPEPHYGYTF.

This clone showed up just a few times. J is TRBJ2-5 and V is TRBV5-1, with D hard to call. V gave up 4 bases and J gave up 2 bases, with 9 bases separating them. This CDR3 region has 13 residues. Germline V CDR1 and CDR2: SGHRS, YFSETQ. The CDR3 region has the DNA TGCGCCAGCAGCCAGCAAGATCAAGAGACCCAGTACTTC. Protein product: CASSQQDQETQYF.

The chain is built from TRBV5-4 and TRBJ2-3; TRBD2 matches 13 bases. CDR1 is SGHNT, CDR2 YYREEE, per germline (reference sequence). This CDR3 spans 16 amino acids. V lost 2 bases and J lost 3; bases outside the gene matches: 3. The CDR3 DNA follows: TGTGCCAGCAGCTTCACTAGCGGGAGGGCGACAGATACGCAGTATTTT. It yields the protein CASSFTSGRATDTQYF.

This clone was detected only a few times. The V and J genes are TRBV21-1 and TRBJ2-7; TRBD1 reflects the table's D call only, with no check against the DNA. TRBV21-1 constitutes a pseudogene. The CDR3 runs 15 residues. The DNA for the CDR3 is TGTGCCAGCAGTCATAACAGGGACATCTCCTACGAGCAGTACTTC. It encodes CASSHNRDISYEQYF.

This clone appeared a few times. The chain couples TRBV2 to TRBJ2-7; D gene uncertain. Between the trimmed V and J ends, which lost 6 bases and 7 bases, there was a span of 10 bases. The CDR3 spans 11 residues. In germline, CDR1 is SNHLY, CDR2 FYNNEI. The CDR3 spells CASSVRSEQYF. The DNA of the CDR3 is TGTGCCAGCAGCGTAAGATCGGAGCAGTACTTC. Full variable domain (missing parts from reference TRBV2 and TRBJ2-7): EPEVTQTPSHQVTQMGQEVILRCVPISNHLYFYWYRQILGQKVEFLVSFYNNEISEKSEIFDDQFSVERPDGSNFTLKIRSTKLEDSAMYFCASSVRSEQYFGPGTRLTVT.

V is TRBV30 and J is TRBJ1-5; D is ambiguous. Germline-derived CDR1 and CDR2 are GTSNPN and SVGIG (reference sequence). V was clipped by 4 bases and J by 0 bases, with 10 bases between them. The CDR3 spans 14 residues. CDR3 amino acids: CAWTGPNSNQPQHF. CDR3 DNA: TGTGCCTGGACAGGCCCGAATAGCAATCAGCCCCAGCATTTT. The variable domain in full, with the rest retrieved from reference TRBV30 and TRBJ1-5, is SQTIHQWPATLVQPVGSPLSLECTVEGTSNPNLYWYRQAAGRGLQLLFYSVGIGQISSEVPQNLSASRPQDRQFILSSKKLLLSDSGFYLCAWTGPNSNQPQHFGDGTRLSIL.

The table lists this clone with a few counts. The rearrangement uses TRBV7-2 and TRBJ2-1; possibly TRBD1 for D (6 bases). Trimming removed 2 bases from V and 10 bases from J, with 12 bases in between. The CDR3 runs to 13 residues. Per germline, CDR1 SGHTA and CDR2 FQGNSA. CDR3 in amino acids: CASSLRPTGEQFF. DNA for the CDR3: TGTGCCAGCAGCTTAAGGCCCACAGGGGAGCAGTTCTTC.

The chain joins TRBV10-3 to TRBJ1-6, with 12 bases matching TRBD1. The CDR3 has 16 residues. V lost 3 bases to trimming and J lost 7 bases; unmatched junction nucleotides: 4. Germline CDR1 is ENHRY and CDR2 is SYGVKD. CDR3 nucleotide sequence: TGTGCCATCAGTGATCGGGGACAGGGGGCGAATTCACCCCTCCACTTT. Translated: CAISDRGQGANSPLHF.

The V call is TRBV7-9, the J call TRBJ1-1; tentative D call: TRBD1 (6 bases). The CDR3 covers 15 residues. Trimming left V 3 bases short and J 1 base short, with 12 bases between. CDR1 and CDR2 from the germline V gene are SEHNR and FQNEAQ (reference sequence). The CDR3 bases are TGTGCCAGCAGCTTGCGAGGGGGAGAGAACACTGAAGCTTTCTTT. Its protein is CASSLRGGENTEAFF. Filled out from reference TRBV7-9 and TRBJ1-1, the complete variable domain reads DTGVSQNPRHKITKRGQNVTFRCDPISEHNRLYWYRQTLGQGPEFLTYFQNEAQLEKSRLLSDRFSAERPKGSFSTLEIQRTEQGDSAMYLCASSLRGGENTEAFFGQGTRLTVV.

The chain carries TRBV5-4 and TRBJ2-3; tentatively, D is TRBD1 (6 bases). CDR1 SGHNT and CDR2 YYREEE come from the germline V gene (reference sequence). There are 14 residues in the CDR3. V dropped 4 bases and J dropped 1 base, with 10 bases sitting between them. In DNA form, the CDR3 reads TGTGCCAGCAGCCCCTGGACAGGCACAGATACGCAGTATTTT. Translated: CASSPWTGTDTQYF.

This clone was observed a handful of times. The J gene is TRBJ2-1, the V gene TRBV7-9; TRBD2 matches 10 bases. V lost 5 bases to trimming and J lost 5 bases; unmatched junction nucleotides: 9. The germline V gene encodes CDR1 SEHNR and CDR2 FQNEAQ (reference sequence). The CDR3 is 16 amino acids. The CDR3 protein is CASSHRTSGSDNEQFF. For the CDR3, the DNA is TGTGCCAGCAGCCACCGGACTAGCGGATCAGACAATGAGCAGTTCTTC.

The chain links TRBV7-2 to TRBJ1-5; TRBD1 might be the D (5 bases). Trimming removed 5 bases at V and 4 bases at J, with 15 bases between. The CDR3 is 15 residues long. The germline V gene has CDR1 SGHTA and CDR2 FQGNSA. Here the CDR3 reads CASSRTKTDNQPQHF. The DNA of the CDR3 is TGTGCCAGCAGCCGAACGAAGACAGATAATCAGCCCCAGCATTTT.

The chain links TRBV28 to TRBJ2-4, with TRBD2 as a possible D gene (5 bases). The germline V gene has CDR1 MDHEN and CDR2 SYDVKM. The CDR3 is made up of 15 amino acids. V lost 8 bases to trimming and J lost 6 bases, with 20 bases between them. The CDR3 here is CASSPRASRGNIQYF. CDR3 bases: TGTGCCAGCTCCCCCCGGGCATCTCGGGGAAACATTCAGTACTTC.

This chain links TRBV9 with TRBJ2-1, with a weak D call TRBD1 (5 bases). CDR3 length: 15 amino acids. V was clipped by 3 bases and J by 5 bases, with 15 bases between them. The germline gives CDR1 SGDLS, CDR2 YYNGEE. CDR3: CASSEGVQADNEQFF. CDR3 DNA sequence: TGTGCCAGCAGCGAAGGGGTGCAGGCAGACAATGAGCAGTTCTTC.

A few counts support this clone. The CDR3 DNA is TGTGCCAGCAGCACCGGGACTGAACCTCGAGAGCAGTACGTC. Amino acids: CASSTGTEPREQYV. This chain joins TRBV7-9 and TRBJ2-7; D perhaps matches TRBD2 (6 bases). Germline CDR1 is SEHNR and CDR2 is FQNEAQ (reference sequence). The CDR3 has 14 amino acids. Trimming took 5 bases from V and 7 from J, leaving 18 bases between them.

In its sample, this clone was seen a few times. V is TRBV5-4 and J is TRBJ2-3; possibly TRBD2 for D (6 bases). The CDR3 is 15 amino acids. Trimming took 4 bases from V and 0 from J, leaving 12 bases between them. CDR1 SGHNT and CDR2 YYREEE come from the germline V gene (reference sequence). CDR3 in DNA: TGTGCCAGCAGCCCAAATGGACTAAGCACAGATACGCAGTATTTT. Protein sequence: CASSPNGLSTDTQYF.

CDR3 residues: CASSLGIYEQYV. The CDR3, as DNA: TGTGCCAGCAGCTTGGGAATCTACGAGCAGTACGTC. The chain links TRBV5-6 to TRBJ2-7, with D uncertain. CDR3 length: 12 residues. V lost 0 bases and J lost 3, with 4 bases in between. Germline CDR1 SGHDT, CDR2 YYEEEE.

The chain employs TRBV6-5 and TRBJ2-5; D may be TRBD2 (6 bases). The CDR3 is 13 amino acids. The germline gives CDR1 MNHEY, CDR2 SVGAGI. Trimming took 2 bases from V and 5 from J, leaving 9 bases between them. The CDR3 loop is CASSYEGGETQYF. Written as DNA, the CDR3 is TGTGCCAGCAGTTACGAGGGAGGTGAGACCCAGTACTTC.

This clone has just a few counts. This chain joins TRBV4-2 and TRBJ2-3; no clear D gene. CDR1 is LGHNA and CDR2 is YNFKEQ in the germline V gene. This CDR3 has 14 amino acids. V was trimmed by 4 bases and J by 6 bases, leaving 14 bases between them. CDR3 bases: TGTGCCAGCAGCCTTGGGGTTCAGGCGGATACGCAGTATTTT. It specifies CASSLGVQADTQYF.

This clone was seen a handful of times. In the same sample, other DNA sequences code for this CDR3. V usage is TRBV27 and J usage is TRBJ2-3, with D tentatively TRBD1 or TRBD2 (6 bases each). The germline CDR1 and CDR2 sequences are MNHEY and SMNVEV (reference sequence). This CDR3 is 15 amino acids long. V lost 3 bases and J 0 bases, leaving 10 bases between the germline ends. The CDR3 DNA is TGTGCCAGCAGTTTCTGGAGGGGGAGCACAGATACGCAGTATTTT. Translating gives CASSFWRGSTDTQYF.

The V gene is TRBV6-5, the J gene TRBJ2-7; D may be TRBD1 (6 bases). CDR1 is MNHEY and CDR2 is SVGAGI in the germline V gene. The CDR3 is 14 residues long. The V gene lost 6 bases and the J gene lost 2 bases, with 14 bases spanning the gap. CDR3 coding DNA: TGTGCCAGCAGCACCGGACAGCCCACCTACGAGCAGTACTTC. Translating it yields CASSTGQPTYEQYF.

In its sample, this clone was seen a few times. The rearrangement uses TRBV2 and TRBJ2-7, with D possibly called TRBD1 or TRBD2 (5 bases each). V lost 2 bases and J lost 4, with 12 bases in between. CDR3 length: 14 residues. The germline CDR1 and CDR2 sequences are SNHLY and FYNNEI. The DNA for the CDR3 is TGTGCCAGCAGTGAACAGGGAGAGGCATACGAGCAGTACGTC. Residues: CASSEQGEAYEQYV.

This chain uses TRBV20-1 with TRBJ1-2; possible D gene TRBD1, 5 bases. CDR3 size: 11 residues. V shed 5 bases and J shed 8 bases, with 12 bases lying between them. Per germline, CDR1 DFQATT and CDR2 SNEGSKA (reference sequence). CDR3: CSAGTVVGYTF. The DNA of the CDR3 is TGCAGTGCTGGGACGGTTGTGGGCTACACCTTC.

The rearrangement links TRBV20-1 to TRBJ2-1, with unresolved D. This CDR3 has 11 amino acids. V was cut by 3 bases and J by 5 bases, with 5 bases left in between. Germline V gives CDR1 DFQATT, CDR2 SNEGSKA (reference sequence). In DNA, the CDR3 is TGCAGTGCTAGTGCCGACAATGAGCAGTTCTTC. This gives the protein CSASADNEQFF.